The T cell receptor (beta chain) under discussion was sequenced for a study of beta chain features in type 1 diabetes. CDR1 is GTSNPN and CDR2 is SVGIG in the germline V gene (reference sequence). V lost 3 bases and J lost 3; bases outside the gene matches: 2. The CDR3 has 14 residues. Study-wide findings and caveats: All four CD4+ subsets of Type 1 diabetes patients contained TCRB CDR3s that were moderately but significantly shorter.

Expressed TCRB transcripts were sequenced because the entire RNA isolate underwent reverse transcription. Profiling relied on immunoSEQ multiplex PCR, and the TCRdb table lists in-frame clones only, not all of them. The profile covers hundreds of thousands of clones, with around an eighth appearing a single time and less than 0.025% taken by the ten largest. As to this clone: Its antigen is undetermined.

Purity exceeding 95% was reached by all sorted populations. The V call is TRBV30, the J call TRBJ2-3; 11 nucleotides agree with TRBD2. Sequencing was carried out using naive CD4+ T cells from blood. The sequence was collected from a man between 18 and 35 years old with type 1 diabetes. CDR3 amino acids: CAWRLAGVTDTQYF. The DNA of the CDR3 is TGTGCCTGGAGACTAGCGGGGGTGACAGATACGCAGTATTTT. The complete variable domain, with remaining parts taken from reference TRBV30 and TRBJ2-3, reads SQTIHQWPATLVQPVGSPLSLECTVEGTSNPNLYWYRQAAGRGLQLLFYSVGIGQISSEVPQNLSASRPQDRQFILSSKKLLLSDSGFYLCAWRLAGVTDTQYFGPGTRLTVL.